This T cell receptor beta chain was retrieved from a study of cytomegalovirus exposure and HLA in healthy donors. Study overall: Inside one of the first data releases sat 80 million to 95 million unique TCRs taken from HLA-typed donors.

Use of 60 Vbeta and 13 Jbeta primers characterized the PCR. Sequencing used immunoSEQ multiplex PCR; TCRdb keeps in-frame clones, though not all of them. The data show 20,000 to 30,000 clones, 75% to 85% seen once. This CDR3 is built from 16 residues. Per germline, CDR1 MNHNY and CDR2 SVGAGI (reference sequence). The clonotype was recovered from a male donor in good health and CMV-seronegative. V and J are TRBV6-6 and TRBJ2-5, with TRBD2 matching 9 bases. The DNA matches TRBJ2-7 better at its end, which makes the J call doubtful. Sample: PBMCs. In nucleotides, the CDR3 is TGTGCCAGCAGTTACTCCGGGGGACTAGCCTCTTACGAGCAGTACTTC. The encoded protein is CASSYSGGLASYEQYF.